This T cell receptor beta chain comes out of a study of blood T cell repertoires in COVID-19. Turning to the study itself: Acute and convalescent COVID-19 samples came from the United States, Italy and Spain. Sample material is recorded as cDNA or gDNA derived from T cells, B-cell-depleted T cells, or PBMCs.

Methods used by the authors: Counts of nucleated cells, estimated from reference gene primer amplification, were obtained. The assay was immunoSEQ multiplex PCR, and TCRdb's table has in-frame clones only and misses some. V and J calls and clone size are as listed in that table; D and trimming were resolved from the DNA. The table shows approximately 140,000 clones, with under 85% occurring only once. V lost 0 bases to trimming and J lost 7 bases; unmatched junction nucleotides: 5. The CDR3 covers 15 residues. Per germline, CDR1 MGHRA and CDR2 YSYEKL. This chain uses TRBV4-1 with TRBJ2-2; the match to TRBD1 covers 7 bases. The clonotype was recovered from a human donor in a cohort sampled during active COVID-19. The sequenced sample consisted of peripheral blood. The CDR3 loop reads CASSQEGQGVGELFF. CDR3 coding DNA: TGCGCCAGCAGCCAAGAAGGGCAGGGGGTCGGGGAGCTGTTTTTT.